This T cell receptor (beta chain) was identified in a study of response to subunit inactivated influenza vaccine. Study-wide points: It was the authors' suggestion that each seasonal influenza vaccination recruits few new T cells.

This clonotype was counted many times. Its antigen is not known. CDR1 is SGHTA, CDR2 FQGNSA, per germline. The CDR3 length is 15 residues. Trimming shortened V by 5 bases and J by 0 bases, and 13 bases separated the two germline ends. TCRdb used MiXCR to reprocess the RT-PCR reads, holding one entry per CDR3 protein. Here the sample spans a few hundred thousand distinct CDR3 sequences, 14% being singletons. The sequences come from PBMCs from blood, collected roughly 13 days after vaccination. The clonotype comes from a man aged 50-60 years who received an inactivated influenza vaccine. The J gene is TRBJ1-1, the V gene TRBV7-2; no definite D call. The CDR3 region is CASSTRGVMNTEAFF. As DNA, the CDR3 is TGTGCCAGCAGCACTCGCGGGGTCATGAACACTGAAGCTTTCTTT.